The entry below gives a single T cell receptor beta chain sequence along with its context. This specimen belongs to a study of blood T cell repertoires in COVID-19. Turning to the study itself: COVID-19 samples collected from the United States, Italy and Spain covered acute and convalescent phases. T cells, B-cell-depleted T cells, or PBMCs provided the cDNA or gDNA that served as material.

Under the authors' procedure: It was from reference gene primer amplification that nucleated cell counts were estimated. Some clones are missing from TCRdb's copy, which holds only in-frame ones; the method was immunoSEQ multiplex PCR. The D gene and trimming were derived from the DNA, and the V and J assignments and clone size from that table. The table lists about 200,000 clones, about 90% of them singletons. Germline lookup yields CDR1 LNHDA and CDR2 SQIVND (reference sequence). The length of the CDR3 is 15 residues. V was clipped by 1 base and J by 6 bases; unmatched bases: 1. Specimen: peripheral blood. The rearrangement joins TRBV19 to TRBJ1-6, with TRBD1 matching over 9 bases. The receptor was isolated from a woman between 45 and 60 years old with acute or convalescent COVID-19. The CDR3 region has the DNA TGTGCCAGTAGTATAGCGGGACAGGGTAATTCACCCCTCCACTTT. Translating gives CASSIAGQGNSPLHF.